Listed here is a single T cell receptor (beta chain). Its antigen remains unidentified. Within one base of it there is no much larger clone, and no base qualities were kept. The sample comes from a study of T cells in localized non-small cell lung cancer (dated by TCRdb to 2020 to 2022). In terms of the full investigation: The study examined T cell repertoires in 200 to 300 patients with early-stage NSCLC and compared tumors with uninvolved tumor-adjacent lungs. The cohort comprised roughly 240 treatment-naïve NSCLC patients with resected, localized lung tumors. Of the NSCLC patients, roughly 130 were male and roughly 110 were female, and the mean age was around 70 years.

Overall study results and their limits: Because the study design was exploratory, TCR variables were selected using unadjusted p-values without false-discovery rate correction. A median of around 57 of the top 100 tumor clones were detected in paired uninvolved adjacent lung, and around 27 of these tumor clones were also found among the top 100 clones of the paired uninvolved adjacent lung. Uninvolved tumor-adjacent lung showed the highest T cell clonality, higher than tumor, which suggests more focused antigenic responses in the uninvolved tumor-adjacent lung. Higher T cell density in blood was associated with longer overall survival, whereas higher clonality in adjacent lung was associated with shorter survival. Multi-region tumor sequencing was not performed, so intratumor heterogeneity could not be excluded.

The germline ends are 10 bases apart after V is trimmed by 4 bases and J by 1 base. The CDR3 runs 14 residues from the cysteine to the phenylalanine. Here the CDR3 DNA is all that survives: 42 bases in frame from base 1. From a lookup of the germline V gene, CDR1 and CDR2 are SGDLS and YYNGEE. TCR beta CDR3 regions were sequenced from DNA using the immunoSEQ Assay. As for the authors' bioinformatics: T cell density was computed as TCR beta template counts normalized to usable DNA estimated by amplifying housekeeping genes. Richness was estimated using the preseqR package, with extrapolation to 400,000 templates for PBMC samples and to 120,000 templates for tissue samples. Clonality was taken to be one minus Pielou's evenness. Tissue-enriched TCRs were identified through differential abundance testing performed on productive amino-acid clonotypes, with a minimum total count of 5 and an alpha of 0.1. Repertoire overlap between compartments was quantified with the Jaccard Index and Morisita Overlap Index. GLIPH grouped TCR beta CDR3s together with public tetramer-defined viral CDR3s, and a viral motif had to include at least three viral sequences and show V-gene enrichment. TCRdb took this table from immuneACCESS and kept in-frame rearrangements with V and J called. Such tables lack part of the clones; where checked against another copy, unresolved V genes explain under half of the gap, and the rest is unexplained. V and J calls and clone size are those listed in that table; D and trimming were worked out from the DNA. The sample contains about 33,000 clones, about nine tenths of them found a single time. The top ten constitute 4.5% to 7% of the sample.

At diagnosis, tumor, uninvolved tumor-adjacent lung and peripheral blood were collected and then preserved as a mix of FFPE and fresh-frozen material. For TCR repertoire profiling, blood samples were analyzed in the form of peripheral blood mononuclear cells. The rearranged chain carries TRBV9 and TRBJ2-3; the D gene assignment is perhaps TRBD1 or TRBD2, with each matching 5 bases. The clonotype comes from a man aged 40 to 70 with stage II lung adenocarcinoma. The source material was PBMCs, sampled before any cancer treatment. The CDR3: CASSPEGRTDTQYF. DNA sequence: TGTGCCAGCAGCCCCGAGGGGCGCACAGATACGCAGTATTTT.